Listed below are T cell receptor beta chains from one sample, sequenced in a study of sequential checkpoint blockade in melanoma. Clones were read by immunoSEQ multiplex PCR, and TCRdb kept only the in-frame ones, dropping some. The sample shows about 17,000 clones, 70% of them seen only once. Here the sequenced sample was CD8+ T cells sorted from blood (inferred from file names), taken from a patient given nivolumab and ipilimumab in sequence. The origin of the receptors is a human donor with melanoma. Both conserved end residues are part of each CDR3. Fields, in order: D gene, V gene, CDR3 protein. D genes are given only for firm matches.

D gene: -
V gene: TRBV7-9
CDR3 protein: CASSAGDTGELFF

D gene: -
V gene: TRBV28
CDR3 protein: CASSLTGGRFEAFF

D gene: TRBD2
V gene: TRBV13
CDR3 protein: CASSPGTSVNNEQFF

D gene: TRBD2
V gene: TRBV7-9
CDR3 protein: CASSPKGGIEQYF

D gene: TRBD1
V gene: TRBV4-3
CDR3 protein: CASSQDRRQGPNYGYTF

D gene: TRBD1
V gene: TRBV7-8
CDR3 protein: CASSVPQGKVPYEQYF

D gene: TRBD1
V gene: TRBV5-1
CDR3 protein: CASSGTGTGGFSPLHF

D gene: TRBD2
V gene: TRBV5-5
CDR3 protein: CASFASGNYEQYF

D gene: -
V gene: TRBV7-9
CDR3 protein: CASSTSENTGELFF

D gene: TRBD1
V gene: TRBV6-5
CDR3 protein: CASSLDRGITEAFF

D gene: -
V gene: TRBV6-4
CDR3 protein: CASSEGATDTQYF

D gene: TRBD1
V gene: TRBV9
CDR3 protein: CASSVGQGAGDTQYF

D gene: -
V gene: TRBV11-1
CDR3 protein: CASSFGRRELFF

D gene: TRBD2
V gene: TRBV7-8
CDR3 protein: CASTPFLADSTDTQYF

D gene: TRBD1
V gene: TRBV10-3
CDR3 protein: CAISGDSSYEQYF

D gene: TRBD1
V gene: TRBV4-1
CDR3 protein: CASSLLTGQFTEAFF

D gene: TRBD1
V gene: TRBV28
CDR3 protein: CASSPTIGQGRGYTF

D gene: TRBD1
V gene: TRBV30
CDR3 protein: CAYGQGVVDEQFF

D gene: -
V gene: TRBV29-1
CDR3 protein: CSVEAGNLYEQYF

D gene: -
V gene: TRBV28
CDR3 protein: CASRPVQGMEEKLFF

D gene: TRBD1
V gene: TRBV10-1
CDR3 protein: CASSGGTGDGYTF

D gene: TRBD1
V gene: TRBV2
CDR3 protein: CASSWSGTGKNTEAFF

D gene: -
V gene: TRBV4-2
CDR3 protein: CASSQDQGPGDLYEQYF